This T cell receptor (beta chain) comes out of a study of beta chain features in type 1 diabetes. This CDR3 comprises 15 residues. The V segment lost 5 bases and the J segment 2 bases; nucleotides outside the gene matches: 3. Germline V gene sequence: CDR1 GTSNPN, CDR2 SVGIG (reference sequence). Staining for CD45RO/CCR7/CD25/CD127/CD95/CD27 allowed sorting of CD4+ naive, central memory, regulatory and stem cell-like memory cells. This clone was detected only a few times. The authors reverse transcribed all of the isolated RNA, so sequencing captured expressed TCRB transcripts. The repertoire was sequenced with immunoSEQ multiplex PCR; TCRdb's copy has only in-frame clones and lacks some. The repertoire holds about 180,000 clones, with about 13% as singletons.

This chain connects TRBV30 to TRBJ2-1; 13 bases line up with TRBD2. This clonotype was obtained from a woman younger than 35 in good health. Sample: central memory CD4+ T cells from blood. CDR3 sequence reads: CAWGTSGNPYNEQFF. The CDR3 nucleotides are TGTGCCTGGGGGACTAGCGGGAACCCCTACAATGAGCAGTTCTTC. Filled out from reference TRBV30 and TRBJ2-1, the complete variable domain reads SQTIHQWPATLVQPVGSPLSLECTVEGTSNPNLYWYRQAAGRGLQLLFYSVGIGQISSEVPQNLSASRPQDRQFILSSKKLLLSDSGFYLCAWGTSGNPYNEQFFGPGTRLTVL.